The clone carrying this T cell receptor beta chain has just one count. The antigen remains undetermined. This specimen comes from a study of EBV T-cell therapy then PD-1 blockade in nasopharyngeal carcinoma. Using immunoSEQ multiplex PCR, the repertoire was profiled, and TCRdb retains in-frame clones only, with some absent. The data show approximately 25,000 clones, approximately 87% seen once. Trimming removed 7 bases from V and 8 bases from J; junction bases left unmatched: 6. In germline, CDR1 is MRHNA, CDR2 SNTAGT. The CDR3 has 12 amino acids. The treatment here: AdE1-LMPpoly-expanded autologous EBV-specific T-cell therapy followed by anti-PD-1 nivolumab.

This chain connects TRBV6-4 to TRBJ1-2; 8 bases line up with TRBD1. This clonotype was obtained from a man between 35 and 55 years old with nasopharyngeal carcinoma. Sequencing was performed on CD8+ T cells from blood, taken at roughly day 67 from a patient whose treatment included autologous EBV-specific T cells and nivolumab. The CDR3 reads CASITDRDGYTF. DNA for the CDR3: TGTGCCAGCATCACGGACAGGGACGGCTACACCTTC.